This passage covers 24 T cell receptor beta chains from one sample sequenced in a study of cytomegalovirus exposure and HLA in healthy donors. Primers: 60 Vbeta forward and 13 Jbeta reverse. TCRdb keeps only in-frame clones here, not all; method: immunoSEQ multiplex PCR. The data show 100,000 to 150,000 clones, more than 60% seen once. The sequenced sample was PBMCs. The receptors come from a woman under 30 in good health and CMV-seronegative.

This clone was detected only a few times. V usage is TRBV5-1 and J usage is TRBJ2-7, with 8 bases aligning to TRBD2. V lost 3 bases, J lost 7 bases, and 3 bases stayed unmatched. Germline lookup yields CDR1 SGHRS and CDR2 YFSETQ. The CDR3 has 12 amino acids. CDR3 DNA sequence: TGCGCCAGCAGCTATCCGGGGGGGGAGCAGTACTTC. Translating gives CASSYPGGEQYF.

The chain employs TRBV11-2 and TRBJ2-3, with a weak D call TRBD1 (5 bases). Trimming cost V 5 bases and J 3 bases, with 15 bases left between them. Looked up from germline, CDR1 is SGHAT and CDR2 is FQNNGV. This CDR3 spans 15 amino acids. CDR3 amino acids: CASSAWRQQTDTQYF. DNA for the CDR3: TGTGCCAGCAGCGCATGGCGACAGCAAACAGATACGCAGTATTTT.

In its sample, this clone was seen many times. The V gene is TRBV4-2, the J gene TRBJ2-3; D is perhaps TRBD1 (6 bases). V was trimmed by 0 bases and J by 6 bases, leaving 13 bases between them. Germline V lookup: CDR1 LGHNA, CDR2 YNFKEQ. CDR3 length: 15 amino acids. CDR3 region: CASSQEGASKDTQYF. CDR3 in DNA: TGTGCCAGCAGCCAAGAGGGGGCGTCCAAGGATACGCAGTATTTT.

This clone is a singleton in its sample. The chain carries TRBV4-1 and TRBJ2-3; 12 nucleotides match TRBD2. The CDR3 has 19 residues. The germline V gene has CDR1 MGHRA and CDR2 YSYEKL. The ends lost 2 bases at V and 3 bases at J; junction bases unmatched: 12. In nucleotides, the CDR3 is TGCGCCAGCAGCCAACTGCCTAGCGGGAGGGCCGAGAGGACAGATACGCAGTATTTT. Protein sequence: CASSQLPSGRAERTDTQYF.

In its sample, this clone was seen a few times. The chain is built from TRBV6-1 and TRBJ1-1, with TRBD1 matching 9 bases. The CDR3 runs 16 residues. Germline CDR1 is MNHNS and CDR2 is SASEGT. The trim removed 4 bases at V and 2 bases at J, leaving 8 bases unmatched. Here the CDR3 DNA reads TGTGCCAGCAGTGTATTACCGGGACAGGGAAACACTGAAGCTTTCTTT. It yields the protein CASSVLPGQGNTEAFF.

This clone has a single count. The chain couples TRBV6-5 to TRBJ1-2; D may be TRBD1 (5 bases). Germline CDR1 and CDR2: MNHEY and SVGAGI. CDR3 length: 14 residues. V lost 6 bases and J 6 bases, leaving 17 bases between the germline ends. CDR3 loop: CASREPDSSHGYTF. The CDR3 DNA reads TGTGCCAGCAGGGAACCCGACAGTTCCCATGGCTACACCTTC.

The CDR3 DNA reads as TGTGCCAGCAGCTTTGGGACTAGTAGGATCGGGGAGCTGTTTTTT. The encoded protein is CASSFGTSRIGELFF. The rearrangement uses TRBV7-9 and TRBJ2-2; 8 bases align to TRBD2. V shed 3 bases and J 7 bases; nucleotides not matched to a gene: 7. The germline V gene has CDR1 SEHNR and CDR2 FQNEAQ (reference sequence). The length of the CDR3 is 15 residues.

This chain uses TRBV7-9 with TRBJ2-3; 13 nucleotides align to TRBD2. V was clipped by 5 bases and J by 3 bases; unmatched bases: 5. Germline values: CDR1 SEHNR, CDR2 FQNEAQ (reference sequence). The CDR3 covers 16 residues. The CDR3 DNA follows: TGTGCCAGCAGCGAACTAGCGGGAGGGGGGACAGATACGCAGTATTTT. This translates into CASSELAGGGTDTQYF.

This clone was detected a few times. The chain recombines TRBV4-1 with TRBJ2-1, with 9 bases identical to TRBD2. Germline lookup yields CDR1 MGHRA and CDR2 YSYEKL. CDR3 size: 15 residues. V lost 4 bases and J lost 6; bases outside the gene matches: 7. The CDR3: CASSPKGLAPNEQFF. CDR3 nucleotides: TGCGCCAGCAGCCCCAAGGGACTAGCCCCCAATGAGCAGTTCTTC.

The J gene is TRBJ1-2, the V gene TRBV7-6; TRBD1 agrees at 7 bases. The CDR3 sequence is 14 residues long. The germline V gene encodes CDR1 SGHVS and CDR2 FNYEAQ. V lost 4 bases, J lost 6 bases, and 8 bases stayed unmatched. The CDR3 coding sequence is TGTGCCAGCAGCTCCCTAGACAGGGAAAATGGCTACACCTTC. It specifies CASSSLDRENGYTF.

This chain connects TRBV5-4 to TRBJ1-5, with D possibly matching TRBD1 (5 bases). Germline loops: CDR1 SGHNT, CDR2 YYREEE (reference sequence). The length of the CDR3 is 15 residues. The germline V and J ends were trimmed by 0 bases and 2 bases, with 9 bases remaining between them. CDR3: CASSLGPGGNQPQHF. As DNA, the CDR3 is TGTGCCAGCAGCTTGGGGCCGGGGGGCAATCAGCCCCAGCATTTT.

This clone showed up just a few times. The gene calls are TRBV5-1 and TRBJ2-1; TRBD2 might be the D (5 bases). The CDR3 extends over 12 amino acids. Germline lookup yields CDR1 SGHRS and CDR2 YFSETQ. Deletions cut 5 bases from V and 8 bases from J, with 11 bases between. The CDR3, as DNA: TGCGCCAGCAGTCCTAGCTTCCATGAGCAGTTCTTC. It is translated as CASSPSFHEQFF.

By sample share, this clone is medium-sized. The rearrangement joins TRBV29-1 to TRBJ1-1; D is undetermined. The CDR3 length is 11 residues. Trimming took off 4 bases at V and 1 base at J, with 4 bases between the two ends. The germline V gene encodes CDR1 SQVTM and CDR2 ANQGSEA. CDR3 DNA: TGCAGCGTTGTGAGGAACACTGAAGCTTTCTTT. The encoded protein is CSVVRNTEAFF.

The chain has TRBV5-1 and TRBJ2-1; a possible D gene is TRBD2 (6 bases). Trimming removed 4 bases from V and 7 bases from J, with 15 bases in between. CDR3 length equals 14 residues. Germline CDR1 is SGHRS and CDR2 is YFSETQ. Written as DNA, the CDR3 is TGCGCCAGCAGCGGCCCGGACTACCTTAATGAGCAGTTCTTC. Its translation is CASSGPDYLNEQFF. Together with reference TRBV5-1 and TRBJ2-1, the CDR3 gives the full variable domain: KAGVTQTPRYLIKTRGQQVTLSCSPISGHRSVSWYQQTPGQGLQFLFEYFSETQRNKGNFPGRFSGRQFSNSRSEMNVSTLELGDSALYLCASSGPDYLNEQFFGPGTRLTVL.

This chain joins TRBV29-1 and TRBJ2-7; a weak D match, TRBD1 (5 bases). CDR3 size: 13 residues. Looked up from germline, CDR1 is SQVTM and CDR2 is ANQGSEA. With 5 bases removed from V and 5 bases from J, the gap between germline ends came to 16 bases. The CDR3 DNA sequence: TGCAGCGTTAGGGGAAACTCCTACGACGAGCAGTACTTC. It codes for CSVRGNSYDEQYF.

This clone has just a few counts. The J gene is TRBJ1-1, the V gene TRBV27, with a possible D match to TRBD1 (6 bases). CDR3 size: 13 residues. V was clipped by 5 bases and J by 2 bases, with 9 bases between them. The germline gives CDR1 MNHEY, CDR2 SMNVEV (reference sequence). The CDR3 region has the DNA TGTGCCAGCAGTCCGACAGGAAACACTGAAGCTTTCTTT. Residues: CASSPTGNTEAFF.

The chain employs TRBV7-9 and TRBJ2-1; D remains unclear. Trimming shortened V by 1 base and J by 6 bases, and 4 bases separated the two germline ends. This CDR3 has 12 amino acids. Germline V gives CDR1 SEHNR, CDR2 FQNEAQ (reference sequence). This CDR3 reads CASSLDSNEQFF. CDR3 sequence (DNA): TGTGCCAGCAGCTTAGACAGCAATGAGCAGTTCTTC.

The chain carries TRBV19 and TRBJ1-4; 10 nucleotides align to TRBD1. The CDR3 sequence is 15 residues long. The V segment lost 5 bases and the J segment 5 bases; nucleotides outside the gene matches: 5. The germline gives CDR1 LNHDA, CDR2 SQIVND (reference sequence). In DNA form, the CDR3 reads TGTGCCAGTAGTTTCGGGACAGGGGAGAATGAAAAACTGTTTTTT. Residues: CASSFGTGENEKLFF.

J is TRBJ2-1 and V is TRBV5-1; D remains unclear. The length of the CDR3 is 13 residues. The V gene's germline CDR1 is SGHRS and CDR2 YFSETQ. The V end was cut by 4 bases, the J end by 8 bases, with 13 bases between. In nucleotides, the CDR3 is TGCGCCAGCAGCCCTCCCATAGTGGATGAGCAGTTCTTC. It specifies CASSPPIVDEQFF.

This clone was detected only a few times. CDR3 in amino acids: CASSILRTGINYGYTF. DNA of the CDR3: TGTGCCAGTAGCATACTAAGGACAGGGATCAACTATGGCTACACCTTC. The chain uses TRBV19 and TRBJ1-2, with 8 bases matching TRBD1. Germline lookup yields CDR1 LNHDA and CDR2 SQIVND (reference sequence). The CDR3 runs 16 residues. V lost 6 bases, J lost 2 bases, and 11 bases stayed unmatched.

The chain carries TRBV10-1 and TRBJ2-2; D uncertain. CDR1 and CDR2 (germline): WNHNN, SYGVQD (reference sequence). The CDR3 spans 15 residues. V lost 2 bases, J lost 5 bases, and 12 bases lay in between. As DNA, the CDR3 is TGCGCCAGCAGTGAGACGGGTGACGGTACCGGGGAGCTGTTTTTT. It encodes CASSETGDGTGELFF.

The V and J genes are TRBV18 and TRBJ1-1; tentative D call: TRBD1 (6 bases). Germline V CDR1 and CDR2: KGHSH, LQKENI. CDR3 length: 13 amino acids. The germline V and J ends were trimmed by 3 bases and 7 bases, with 12 bases remaining between them. The CDR3 sequence: CASSPSFRGEAFF. The CDR3 bases are TGTGCCAGCTCACCCTCATTCAGGGGTGAAGCTTTCTTT.

This chain uses TRBV15 with TRBJ2-1; 13 bases are a match to TRBD2. Germline CDR1 is LNHNV and CDR2 is YYDKDF (reference sequence). V gave up 3 bases and J gave up 8 bases; unmatched junction bases: 7. The CDR3 is 16 amino acids. This chain's CDR3 is CATSRVSGLAGHEQFF. CDR3 nucleotide sequence: TGTGCCACCAGCAGGGTCTCGGGACTAGCGGGACATGAGCAGTTCTTC.

This clone has a handful of counts. The chain employs TRBV19 and TRBJ1-2; TRBD1 might be the D (5 bases). There are 11 residues in the CDR3. The germline V gene has CDR1 LNHDA and CDR2 SQIVND (reference sequence). Between the trimmed V and J ends, which lost 1 base and 8 bases, there was a span of 5 bases. The CDR3 is CASSIGGGYTF. CDR3 sequence (DNA): TGTGCCAGTAGTATAGGGGGCGGCTACACCTTC.